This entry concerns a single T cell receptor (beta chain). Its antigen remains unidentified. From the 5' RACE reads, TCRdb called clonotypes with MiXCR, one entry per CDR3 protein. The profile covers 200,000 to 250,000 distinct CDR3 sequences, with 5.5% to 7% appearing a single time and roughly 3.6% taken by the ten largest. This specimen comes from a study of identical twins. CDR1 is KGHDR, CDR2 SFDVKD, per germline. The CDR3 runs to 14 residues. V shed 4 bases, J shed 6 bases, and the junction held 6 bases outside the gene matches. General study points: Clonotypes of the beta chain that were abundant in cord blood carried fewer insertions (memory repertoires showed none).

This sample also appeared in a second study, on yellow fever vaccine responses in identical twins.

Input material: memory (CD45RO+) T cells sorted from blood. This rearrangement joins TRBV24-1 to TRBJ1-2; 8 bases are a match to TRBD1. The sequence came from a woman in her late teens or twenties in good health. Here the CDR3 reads CATSDAWTGHGYTF. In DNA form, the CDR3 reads TGTGCCACCAGTGACGCTTGGACAGGGCATGGCTACACCTTC.